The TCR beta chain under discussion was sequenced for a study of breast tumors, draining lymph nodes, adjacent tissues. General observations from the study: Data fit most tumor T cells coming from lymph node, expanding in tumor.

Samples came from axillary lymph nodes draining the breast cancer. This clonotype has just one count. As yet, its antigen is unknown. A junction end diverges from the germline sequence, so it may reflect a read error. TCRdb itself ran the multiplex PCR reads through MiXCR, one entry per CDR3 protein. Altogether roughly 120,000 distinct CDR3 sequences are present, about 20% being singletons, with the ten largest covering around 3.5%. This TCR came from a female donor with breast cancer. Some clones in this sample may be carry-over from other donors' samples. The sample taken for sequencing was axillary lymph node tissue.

The CDR3 is CAGSPDSQETQYF. The CDR3 coding sequence is TGTGCCGGCTCACCAGACAGCCAAGAGACCCAGTACTTC. This sequence joins TRBV18 and TRBJ2-5, with D possibly TRBD1 on 5 matching bases. CDR1 and CDR2 from the germline V gene are KGHSH and LQKENI. This CDR3 comprises 13 residues.